Listed below are T cell receptor beta chains from one sample, sequenced in a study of immune heterogeneity within non-small cell lung tumors. TCRdb recomputed calls from the multiplex PCR reads with MiXCR, one row per CDR3 protein. The data hold around 2,200 distinct CDR3 sequences, with about a quarter observed a single time. The source material was lung tumor tissue. These receptor sequences come from a man aged 55 to 70 with non-small cell lung cancer. Each CDR3 is given with its conserved first and last residue. The order of the fields is clone size, J gene, V gene, D gene, CDR3 protein, CDR3 DNA. A D gene is named only where the DNA matches it firmly. For some rows the clone size is stated as once, few or many, or as a class when expanded; others skip it.

-,TRBJ1-5,TRBV10-3,TRBD1,CATGTADSNQPQHF,TGTGCGACCGGGACAGCGGATAGCAATCAGCCCCAGCATTTT
-,TRBJ2-6,TRBV27,TRBD1,CASSLGGTGGTGGWWSGANVLTF,TGTGCCAGCAGTTTAGGCGGGACAGGGGGCACCGGTGGTTGGTGGTCTGGGGCCAACGTCCTGACTTTC
medium-sized,TRBJ2-7,TRBV20-1,-,CSAILLDAHYEQYF,TGCAGTGCTATCCTTCTAGACGCCCACTACGAGCAGTACTTC
few,TRBJ2-3,TRBV7-9,TRBD1,CASRRQGGTDTQYF,TGTGCCAGCAGGAGACAGGGAGGCACAGATACGCAGTATTTT
-,TRBJ2-3,TRBV9,TRBD2,CASSVGGLAGGGLTDTQYF,TGTGCCAGCAGCGTAGGGGGACTAGCGGGAGGGGGGCTCACAGATACGCAGTATTTT
-,TRBJ2-3,TRBV6-6,TRBD1,CASSYRRGQGAFRTDTQYF,TGTGCCAGCAGTTACCGCCGCGGGCAGGGGGCGTTCCGCACAGATACGCAGTATTTT
few,TRBJ2-1,TRBV29-1,TRBD1,CSVPDREKVSSYNEQFF,TGCAGCGTTCCCGACAGGGAGAAGGTCAGCTCCTACAATGAGCAGTTCTTC
medium-sized,TRBJ2-7,TRBV18,-,CASSPRAGITYEQYF,TGTGCCAGCTCACCTCGGGCGGGGATAACCTACGAGCAGTACTTC
large,TRBJ2-3,TRBV20-1,-,CSAQLASTDTQYF,TGCAGTGCTCAACTAGCCTCCACAGATACGCAGTATTTT
medium-sized,TRBJ2-3,TRBV4-1,TRBD2,CASSLAGSNTQYF,TGCGCCAGCAGCCTAGCGGGTTCTAATACGCAGTATTTT
-,TRBJ2-1,TRBV7-8,-,CASSLFSRHSNEQFF,TGTGCCAGCAGCTTATTTAGTCGACATTCCAATGAGCAGTTCTTC
once,TRBJ2-7,TRBV7-3,TRBD1,CASSLDQGAYEQCF,TGTGCCAGCAGCTTAGACCAGGGGGCGTACGAGCAGTGCTTC
-,TRBJ1-1,TRBV7-9,-,CASSSPYEAFF,TGTGCCAGCAGCTCACCCTATGAAGCTTTCTTT
-,TRBJ2-5,TRBV28,-,CVSSGTAAGTQYF,TGTGTCAGCAGCGGGACAGCCGCGGGGACCCAGTACTTC
medium-sized,TRBJ2-1,TRBV12-5,TRBD2,CASATNGTTSGGRNNEQFF,TGTGCTAGTGCCACTAATGGGACGACTAGCGGTGGTAGAAACAATGAGCAGTTCTTC
-,TRBJ2-5,TRBV12-3/TRBV12-4,TRBD2,CASRPTSVNMETQYF,TGTGCCAGCAGACCGACTAGCGTTAATATGGAGACCCAGTACTTC
medium-sized,TRBJ2-3,TRBV5-1,-,CASSLNGRTSTDTQYF,TGCGCCAGCAGCCTAAACGGGCGGACCAGCACAGATACGCAGTATTTT
-,TRBJ2-5,TRBV7-7,TRBD1,CASSLVQGVETQYF,TGTGCTAGCAGCTTAGTACAGGGGGTAGAGACCCAGTACTTC
medium-sized,TRBJ1-2,TRBV5-1,-,CASSLEGGAGGYTF,TGCGCCAGCAGCTTGGAGGGGGGTGCCGGTGGCTACACCTTC
large,TRBJ1-2,TRBV6-1,-,CASREDGYTF,TGTGCCAGCAGGGAGGATGGCTACACCTTC
-,TRBJ2-1,TRBV11-2,-,CASSRLGYNEQFF,TGTGCCAGCAGCCGATTGGGGTACAATGAGCAGTTCTTC
few,TRBJ2-7,TRBV6-4,TRBD1,CASSSGTGGDEQYF,TGTGCCAGCAGTTCCGGGACAGGGGGCGACGAGCAGTACTTC
-,TRBJ2-3,TRBV7-3,TRBD2,CASSLTGAGGPADTQYF,TGTGCCAGCAGCTTAACGGGGGCGGGAGGGCCTGCAGATACGCAGTATTTT
medium-sized,TRBJ2-5,TRBV11-2,-,CASSLVGGSRETQYF,TGTGCCAGCAGCTTAGTTGGCGGGTCGCGAGAGACCCAGTACTTC
few,TRBJ1-2,TRBV27,TRBD1,CASSPTGVGYTF,TGTGCCAGCAGTCCGACAGGGGTAGGCTACACCTTC
-,TRBJ2-2,TRBV7-3,-,CASSLTLTGAGDTGELFF,TGTGCCAGCAGCTTAACGCTGACGGGGGCAGGGGACACCGGGGAGCTGTTTTTT
medium-sized,TRBJ1-4,TRBV4-3,-,CASSHRGLGEKLFF,TGCGCCAGCAGCCACCGGGGACTCGGGGAAAAACTGTTTTTT
-,TRBJ1-1,TRBV2,TRBD1,CASSEAGQMNTEAFF,TGTGCCAGCAGTGAAGCGGGACAGATGAACACTGAAGCTTTCTTT
-,TRBJ2-3,TRBV5-1,-,CASSLASTDTQYF,TGCGCCAGCAGCTTGGCCAGCACAGATACGCAGTATTTT
medium-sized,TRBJ2-7,TRBV10-3,-,CATGGGRYEQYF,TGTGCCACCGGGGGCGGGCGTTACGAGCAGTACTTC
-,TRBJ2-3,TRBV11-2,-,CASSINRVASWDTQYF,TGTGCCAGCAGCATTAATAGGGTGGCTAGTTGGGATACGCAGTATTTT
medium-sized,TRBJ2-7,TRBV6-1,TRBD2,CASSPPTSPQYF,TGTGCCAGCAGTCCCCCGACTAGCCCGCAGTACTTC
medium-sized,TRBJ1-6,TRBV20-1,TRBD1,CSAKWGQGRSPLHF,TGCAGTGCTAAGTGGGGACAGGGCCGCTCACCCCTCCACTTT
medium-sized,TRBJ2-7,TRBV11-2,-,CASSLGPGYEQYF,TGTGCCAGCAGCTTAGGGCCCGGATACGAGCAGTACTTC
-,TRBJ2-7,TRBV28,-,CASSLTVQGLLSYEQYF,TGTGCCAGCAGCCTGACCGTACAGGGCCTATTATCCTACGAGCAGTACTTC
medium-sized,TRBJ2-5,TRBV7-3,TRBD2,CASSFHGGSETQYF,TGTGCCAGCAGCTTTCACGGGGGGTCCGAGACCCAGTACTTC
-,TRBJ1-5,TRBV10-3,TRBD1,CATGTGDSDQPQHF,TGTGCAACCGGGACAGGAGATAGCGATCAGCCCCAGCATTTT
-,TRBJ2-1,TRBV11-3,-,CASSYDRDYEQFF,TGTGCCAGCAGCTACGACAGGGACTATGAGCAGTTCTTC
few,TRBJ2-3,TRBV9,-,CASSSWTASTDTQYF,TGTGCCAGCAGCTCTTGGACAGCTAGCACAGATACGCAGTATTTT
-,TRBJ2-2,TRBV29-1,TRBD2,CSVEDLGGGTLDFSIATGELFF,TGCAGCGTTGAAGACCTTGGGGGGGGGACCCTGGACTTCTCAATAGCAACCGGGGAGCTGTTTTTT
medium-sized,TRBJ1-1,TRBV28,-,CASSLVAGARGTEAFF,TGTGCCAGCAGTTTGGTAGCAGGGGCTCGGGGAACTGAAGCTTTCTTT
few,TRBJ2-3,TRBV5-6,-,CASSSTDTQYF,TGTGCCAGCAGCTCCACAGATACGCAGTATTTT
medium-sized,TRBJ2-2,TRBV5-6,TRBD2,CASSLGLAGVVGELFF,TGTGCCAGCAGCTTGGGGCTAGCGGGAGTTGTCGGGGAGCTGTTTTTT
-,TRBJ2-7,TRBV28,TRBD1,CASSSATGGAYEQYF,TGTGCCAGCAGTTCCGCGACAGGGGGGGCCTACGAGCAGTACTTC
few,TRBJ2-3,TRBV20-1,-,CSASLGTTDTQYF,TGCAGTGCTAGTCTCGGAACCACAGATACGCAGTATTTT
-,TRBJ2-5,TRBV19,-,CASSIPNLRPQETQYF,TGTGCCAGTAGTATCCCTAACTTGAGGCCTCAAGAGACCCAGTACTTC
-,TRBJ2-5,TRBV28,-,CASNMAAPVRRDQYF,TGTGCCAGCAACATGGCCGCCCCCGTTCGGAGGGACCAGTACTTC
-,TRBJ1-5,TRBV28,-,CASTWGNQPQHF,TGTGCCAGCACCTGGGGCAATCAGCCCCAGCATTTT
few,TRBJ2-3,TRBV6-4,-,CASSAYLGPQYF,TGTGCCAGCAGCGCTTACTTGGGTCCGCAGTATTTT
medium-sized,TRBJ2-1,TRBV27,-,CASSYRSQQFF,TGTGCCAGCAGTTACCGTAGTCAGCAGTTCTTC
medium-sized,TRBJ1-4,TRBV15,-,CATSRSGTPEKLFF,TGTGCCACCAGCAGATCCGGGACACCTGAAAAACTGTTTTTT